This T cell receptor beta chain was found in a study of T cells in Graves' hyperthyroidism and ophthalmopathy. Amplification yielded TCR beta CDR3 regions, with RNA transcripts as the source. The primer set for the first-round RT-PCR of the TCR CDR3 was HTBI. TCRdb ran MiXCR on the multiplex PCR reads and lists one entry per CDR3 protein. The table has 490,000 or so distinct CDR3 sequences, less than 20% seen once; the top ten hold around 50%. This clonotype was seen repeatedly, ten times or more. The sequence was collected from a man aged 35 to 55 with Graves' ophthalmopathy. Sequencing used blood.

The CDR3 loop reads CASSPPPSNSYNEQFF. The CDR3, as DNA: TGCGCCAGCAGCCCCCCCCCCAGTAACTCCTACAATGAGCAGTTCTTC. V is TRBV5-1 and J is TRBJ2-1; unclear D gene. The length of the CDR3 is 16 residues. Germline V gene lookup returns CDR1 SGHRS and CDR2 YFSETQ. V lost 4 bases, J lost 0 bases, and 14 bases lay in between.